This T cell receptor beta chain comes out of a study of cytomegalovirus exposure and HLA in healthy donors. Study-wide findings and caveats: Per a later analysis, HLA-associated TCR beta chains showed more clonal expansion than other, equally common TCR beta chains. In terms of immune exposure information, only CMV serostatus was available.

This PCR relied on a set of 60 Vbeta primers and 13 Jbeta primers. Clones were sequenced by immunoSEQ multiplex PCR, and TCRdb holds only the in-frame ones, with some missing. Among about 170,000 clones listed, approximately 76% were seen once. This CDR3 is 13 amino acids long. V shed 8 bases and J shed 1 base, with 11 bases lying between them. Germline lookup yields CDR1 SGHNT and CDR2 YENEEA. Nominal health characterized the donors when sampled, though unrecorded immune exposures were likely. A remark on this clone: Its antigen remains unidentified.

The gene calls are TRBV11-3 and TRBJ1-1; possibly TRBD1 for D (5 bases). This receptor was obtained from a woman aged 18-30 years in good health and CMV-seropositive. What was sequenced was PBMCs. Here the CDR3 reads CASLGLENTEAFF. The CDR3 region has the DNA TGTGCCAGCTTGGGGCTTGAGAACACTGAAGCTTTCTTT.